This T cell receptor (beta chain) was identified in a study of T cells in Graves' hyperthyroidism and ophthalmopathy. Study summary: Peripheral blood specimens were obtained at initial diagnosis, prior to any treatment. General study results and limits: A model of 13 V-J features distinguished ophthalmopathy from stable hyperthyroidism.

The CDR3 spans 16 residues. J gave up 2 bases and V 8 bases, and 12 bases lay outside the gene matches. Germline-derived CDR1 and CDR2 are MNHNS and SASEGT. The table lists this clonotype with many counts. Its antigen is still unknown. Using RNA transcripts as the source, TCR beta CDR3 regions were amplified. TCR CDR3 regions were first amplified by RT-PCR with HTBI primers. TCRdb re-analysed the multiplex PCR reads in MiXCR, keeping a single row per CDR3 protein. The profile covers approximately 530,000 distinct CDR3 sequences, with about 20% appearing a single time and 40% to 50% taken by the ten largest.

Sequenced material: blood. The clonotype was recovered from a man aged 35 to 55 with Graves' ophthalmopathy. The chain combines TRBV6-1 with TRBJ2-7; 10 bases are a match to TRBD1. The CDR3 spells CASLSSRGQGTYEQYF. CDR3 bases: TGTGCCAGCTTATCCTCGAGGGGACAGGGGACCTACGAGCAGTACTTC.